The 28 T cell receptor beta chains below all came from one sample that was sequenced in a study of T cell repertoires in cytomegalovirus infection. Their cognate antigens are unknown. TCRdb recomputed calls from the reads with MiXCR, one row per CDR3 protein. The sample has a few hundred thousand distinct CDR3 sequences, around two fifths seen once. Sequencing was performed on cultured PBMCs, taken from culture after CMV antigen stimulation. These receptor sequences come from a human donor in good health (CMV status not recorded). Some clones in this sample may be carry-over from other donors' samples.

This clonotype appeared a few times. This chain connects TRBV19 to TRBJ2-7; TRBD1 aligns across 11 bases. The CDR3 has 15 residues. In germline, CDR1 is LNHDA, CDR2 SQIVND (reference sequence). Trimming cost V 4 bases and J 4 bases; bases outside gene matches: 6. CDR3 sequence reads: CASSTAGTGGYEQYF. The CDR3 DNA reads TGTGCCAGTAGTACAGCCGGGACAGGGGGATACGAGCAGTACTTC.

This CDR3 is CASSQPPEDTQYF. The CDR3 DNA sequence: TGTGCCAGCAGCCAACCTCCCGAGGATACGCAGTATTTT. This chain links TRBV11-2 with TRBJ2-3; D unresolved. The CDR3 has 13 residues. CDR1 SGHAT and CDR2 FQNNGV come from the germline V gene. Between the trimmed V and J ends, which lost 5 bases and 6 bases, there was a span of 12 bases.

This chain uses TRBV7-2 with TRBJ2-6; the match to TRBD2 covers 14 bases. The CDR3 consists of 22 residues. V lost 6 bases and J lost 0; bases outside the gene matches: 16. Germline CDR1 and CDR2: SGHTA and FQGNSA. The CDR3 DNA is TGTGCCAGCAGGCCAACTGGGGGGGGACTAGCGGGGGCCCGCTCTGGGGCCAACGTCCTGACTTTC. It is translated as CASRPTGGGLAGARSGANVLTF.

V usage is TRBV7-2 and J usage is TRBJ1-2, with D possibly being TRBD1 (6 bases). Between the trimmed V and J ends, which lost 5 bases and 14 bases, there was a span of 24 bases. This CDR3 has 14 amino acids. Germline CDR1 and CDR2: SGHTA and FQGNSA. DNA for the CDR3: TGTGCCAGCAGCCGTACAGGGCCCTCTATCCCGCTTACCTTC. It yields the protein CASSRTGPSIPLTF.

This clonotype was counted only a few times. The chain couples TRBV12-3 or TRBV12-4 to TRBJ2-6; D is ambiguous. The CDR3 contains 14 residues. Deletions cut 4 bases from V and 2 bases from J, with 6 bases between. CDR3 sequence (DNA): TGTGCCAGCAGTTCCCTCCCTGGGGCCAACGTCCTGACTTTC. Translation: CASSSLPGANVLTF.

This clonotype occurred many times. CDR3 sequence: CASSGGQTSNQPQHF. The DNA of the CDR3 is TGTGCCAGCAGCGGGGGACAGACTAGCAATCAGCCCCAGCATTTT. The chain employs TRBV7-2 and TRBJ1-5; 7 bases agree with TRBD1. The CDR3 runs 15 residues. Germline-derived CDR1 and CDR2 are SGHTA and FQGNSA. V shed 5 bases, J shed 0 bases, and the junction held 4 bases outside the gene matches.

This clonotype has at least ten counts. The V call is TRBV7-8, the J call TRBJ2-3; D possibly matches TRBD1 or TRBD2 (5 bases each). Germline CDR1 and CDR2: SGHVS and FQNEAQ. Trimming cost V 8 bases and J 5 bases, with 17 bases left between them. There are 14 residues in the CDR3. The CDR3 loop is CASADTPGGDTQYF. The CDR3 DNA reads as TGTGCCAGCGCGGACACACCTGGGGGAGATACGCAGTATTTT. The full variable domain, in which reference TRBV7-8 and TRBJ2-3 provide the parts outside the CDR3, is GAGVSQSPRYKVAKRGQDVALRCDPISGHVSLFWYQQALGQGPEFLTYFQNEAQLDKSGLPSDRFFAERPEGSVSTLKIQRTQQEDSAVYLCASADTPGGDTQYFGPGTRLTVL.

This clonotype is a singleton in its sample. The rearrangement links TRBV15 to TRBJ2-1, with 12 bases aligning to TRBD2. The germline gives CDR1 LNHNV, CDR2 YYDKDF (reference sequence). There are 16 residues in the CDR3. J gave up 11 bases and V 2 bases, and 10 bases lay outside the gene matches. The CDR3 coding sequence is TGTGCCACCAGCAGATACTGGACTAGCGGGGCCGAAAAGCAGTTCTTC. It encodes CATSRYWTSGAEKQFF.

This chain uses TRBV28 with TRBJ1-1; possibly TRBD1 for D (6 bases). The CDR3 contains 14 residues. Germline lookup yields CDR1 MDHEN and CDR2 SYDVKM. V lost 2 bases and J 5 bases, leaving 12 bases between the germline ends. This CDR3 reads CASSLPGVRTEAFF. The CDR3 nucleotides are TGTGCCAGCAGTTTACCAGGGGTAAGGACTGAAGCTTTCTTT.

The chain is built from TRBV7-8 and TRBJ1-1; the D is unclear. This CDR3 contains 13 residues. Germline loops: CDR1 SGHVS, CDR2 FQNEAQ. Trimming left V 5 bases short and J 5 bases short, with 12 bases between. This CDR3 reads CASSTIMGTEAFF. CDR3 DNA sequence: TGTGCCAGCAGCACGATCATGGGGACTGAAGCTTTCTTT.

The genes are TRBV19 and TRBJ1-1, with 7 bases identical to TRBD1. The CDR3 loop spans 15 amino acids. Per the germline V gene, CDR1 is LNHDA and CDR2 is SQIVND (reference sequence). After removal of 1 base from V and 9 bases from J, the junction contained 11 bases not matched to a gene. CDR3 loop: CASSIGWDSGGKAFF. Written as DNA, the CDR3 is TGTGCCAGTAGTATAGGATGGGACAGCGGGGGAAAAGCTTTCTTT. Drawing the rest from reference TRBV19 and TRBJ1-1, the complete variable domain is DGGITQSPKYLFRKEGQNVTLSCEQNLNHDAMYWYRQDPGQGLRLIYYSQIVNDFQKGDIAEGYSVSREKKESFPLTVTSAQKNPTAFYLCASSIGWDSGGKAFFGQGTRLTVV.

V is TRBV7-2 and J is TRBJ2-7; possibly TRBD2 for D (6 bases). The CDR3 has 15 amino acids. Germline V gene data show CDR1 as SGHTA and CDR2 as FQGNSA. The ends were cut back, 5 bases at V and 6 bases at J, with 20 bases in the middle. The CDR3 loop is CASSRDWAGLLEQYF. DNA for the CDR3: TGTGCCAGCAGCCGGGACTGGGCGGGCCTCCTCGAGCAGTACTTC. Filled out from reference TRBV7-2 and TRBJ2-7, the complete variable domain reads GAGVSQSPSNKVTEKGKDVELRCDPISGHTALYWYRQSLGQGLEFLIYFQGNSAPDKSGLPSDRFSAERTGGSVSTLTIQRTQQEDSAVYLCASSRDWAGLLEQYFGPGTRLTVT.

The chain carries TRBV11-2 and TRBJ2-3; 7 bases fit TRBD2. The CDR3 runs 16 residues. V was clipped by 5 bases and J by 2 bases; unmatched bases: 10. Germline assignment: CDR1 SGHAT and CDR2 FQNNGV. The CDR3 sequence: CASSVRASGHTDTQYF. The CDR3 DNA follows: TGTGCCAGCAGCGTTCGTGCTAGCGGTCACACAGATACGCAGTATTTT.

The V call is TRBV7-2, the J call TRBJ2-7; no clear D gene. Germline V gene sequence: CDR1 SGHTA, CDR2 FQGNSA. The V gene lost 1 base and the J gene lost 7 bases, with 14 bases spanning the gap. The CDR3 length is 14 residues. The CDR3 loop reads CASSLEPETREQYF. The CDR3 DNA is TGTGCCAGCAGCTTAGAGCCGGAGACCAGGGAGCAGTACTTC.

This clonotype was counted many times. The chain employs TRBV7-2 and TRBJ2-3; 7 bases fit TRBD2. J lost 2 bases, V lost 7 bases, and 12 bases had no gene match. Per germline, CDR1 SGHTA and CDR2 FQGNSA. The CDR3 has 16 residues. CDR3 loop: CASNPMGGGYTDTQYF. DNA of the CDR3: TGTGCCAGCAACCCGATGGGGGGGGGTTACACAGATACGCAGTATTTT.

This chain uses TRBV9 with TRBJ2-7; 9 nucleotides match TRBD2. The CDR3 consists of 16 residues. Per germline, CDR1 SGDLS and CDR2 YYNGEE. The ends lost 4 bases at V and 3 bases at J; junction bases unmatched: 11. The CDR3 loop reads CASSTSSGSLFYEQYF. CDR3 bases: TGTGCCAGCAGCACCAGTAGCGGGAGTCTTTTCTACGAGCAGTACTTC. The full variable domain, completed using reference TRBV9 and TRBJ2-7, is DSGVTQTPKHLITATGQRVTLRCSPRSGDLSVYWYQQSLDQGLQFLIQYYNGEERAKGNILERFSAQQFPDLHSELNLSSLELGDSALYFCASSTSSGSLFYEQYFGPGTRLTVT.

This chain links TRBV18 with TRBJ2-1, with TRBD2 matching 10 bases. Germline V CDR1 and CDR2: KGHSH, LQKENI. The CDR3 covers 15 residues. After removal of 3 bases from V and 2 bases from J, the junction contained 1 base not matched to a gene. The CDR3 is CASSPGTSAYNEQFF. Here the CDR3 DNA reads TGTGCCAGCTCACCTGGGACTAGCGCCTACAATGAGCAGTTCTTC.

This clonotype was seen only a few times. CDR3 residues: CASSPRAWGGANVLTF. In DNA form, the CDR3 reads TGTGCCAGCAGCCCCAGGGCCTGGGGCGGGGCCAACGTCCTGACTTTC. The chain joins TRBV28 to TRBJ2-6; D is possibly TRBD1 (5 bases). Germline values: CDR1 MDHEN, CDR2 SYDVKM. V was trimmed by 6 bases and J by 4 bases, leaving 16 bases between them. The CDR3 consists of 16 residues. Drawing the rest from reference TRBV28 and TRBJ2-6, the complete variable domain is DVKVTQSSRYLVKRTGEKVFLECVQDMDHENMFWYRQDPGLGLRLIYFSYDVKMKEKGDIPEGYSVSREKKERFSLILESASTNQTSMYLCASSPRAWGGANVLTFGAGSRLTVL.

This clonotype occurred a few times. V and J are TRBV7-2 and TRBJ1-4, with D tentatively TRBD1 (5 bases). Germline CDR1 is SGHTA and CDR2 is FQGNSA. This CDR3 comprises 15 residues. V lost 3 bases, J lost 4 bases, and 12 bases lay in between. The CDR3 DNA follows: TGTGCCAGCAGCTTCGCGTCAGGGAGTAATGAAAAACTGTTTTTT. Its protein is CASSFASGSNEKLFF.

The chain links TRBV6-1 to TRBJ1-1; D is unresolved. V lost 1 base to trimming and J lost 2 bases, with 11 bases between them. Looked up from germline, CDR1 is MNHNS and CDR2 is SASEGT. CDR3 length: 15 residues. CDR3 nucleotides: TGTGCCAGCAGTGAAGACGAAGGGAGCAACACTGAAGCTTTCTTT. Translated: CASSEDEGSNTEAFF.

This clonotype came up a few times. J is TRBJ2-2 and V is TRBV7-6; no definite D call. Trimming pared 2 bases from V and 0 bases from J, leaving 7 bases between. The CDR3 is 15 amino acids. Germline CDR1 reads SGHVS; CDR2 reads FNYEAQ. CDR3 in amino acids: CASSLSSANTGELFF. CDR3 bases: TGTGCCAGCAGCTTATCCAGTGCGAACACCGGGGAGCTGTTTTTT.

The V call is TRBV5-1, the J call TRBJ2-3, with TRBD1 as a possible D gene (6 bases). The ends were cut back, 4 bases at V and 4 bases at J, with 19 bases in the middle. The CDR3 is made up of 16 amino acids. Germline assignment: CDR1 SGHRS and CDR2 YFSETQ. CDR3 protein: CASSRTGLVVSDTQYF. DNA of the CDR3: TGCGCCAGCAGCAGAACAGGGTTGGTGGTGTCAGATACGCAGTATTTT. Full variable domain (rest looked up from reference TRBV5-1 and TRBJ2-3): KAGVTQTPRYLIKTRGQQVTLSCSPISGHRSVSWYQQTPGQGLQFLFEYFSETQRNKGNFPGRFSGRQFSNSRSEMNVSTLELGDSALYLCASSRTGLVVSDTQYFGPGTRLTVL.

In its sample, this clonotype was seen a few times. The V gene is TRBV14, the J gene TRBJ1-2; the match to TRBD1 covers 7 bases. Germline V gene data show CDR1 as SGHDN and CDR2 as FVKESK. The CDR3 has 17 residues. J was trimmed by 7 bases and V by 5 bases; bases with no gene match: 19. CDR3 DNA sequence: TGTGCCAGCAGCGAGCCAAAATTCAGGGGGACCTCTCTTGGCTACACCTTC. Residues: CASSEPKFRGTSLGYTF.

V gene TRBV11-2 combines with J gene TRBJ2-5; D possibly corresponds to TRBD1 (6 bases). Trimming stripped 5 bases from V and 3 bases from J, with 13 bases between. This CDR3 spans 14 amino acids. Per the germline V gene, CDR1 is SGHAT and CDR2 is FQNNGV. CDR3 sequence (DNA): TGTGCCAGCAGCCTCAGGGGCTTTGAAGAGACCCAGTACTTC. It translates to CASSLRGFEETQYF.

This clonotype was seen more than once but under ten times. The V and J genes are TRBV7-2 and TRBJ2-3; 15 bases line up with TRBD2. The CDR3 is 14 residues long. The ends lost 8 bases at V and 6 bases at J; junction bases unmatched: 3. Per germline, CDR1 SGHTA and CDR2 FQGNSA. The CDR3 DNA is TGTGCCAGCGGGACTAGCGGGGGGAGGGATACGCAGTATTTT. Protein: CASGTSGGRDTQYF.

The chain combines TRBV7-2 with TRBJ2-1; either TRBD1 or TRBD2 may fit D (5 bases each). From germline, CDR1 is SGHTA and CDR2 FQGNSA. Trimming left V 7 bases short and J 2 bases short, with 15 bases between. The CDR3 length is 15 residues. The CDR3 DNA sequence: TGTGCCAGCACCCCGGGGCACCCGGCCTACAATGAGCAGTTCTTC. Residues: CASTPGHPAYNEQFF.

The chain uses TRBV4-3 and TRBJ2-5; D is possibly TRBD1 (5 bases). This CDR3 comprises 14 residues. V was trimmed by 1 base and J by 1 base, leaving 7 bases between them. The germline gives CDR1 LGHNA, CDR2 YSLEER. In DNA, the CDR3 is TGCGCCAGCAGCCAAGGCGACAGCCAAGAGACCCAGTACTTC. It is translated as CASSQGDSQETQYF.

This clonotype was found many times. The chain employs TRBV7-2 and TRBJ2-3; 9 bases align to TRBD2. This CDR3 contains 14 residues. Germline lookup yields CDR1 SGHTA and CDR2 FQGNSA. The junction had 4 bases not matched to a gene; V was cut back by 3 bases and J by 6 bases. DNA of the CDR3: TGTGCCAGCAGCTTCGGGACTAGCCTCGATACGCAGTATTTT. It yields the protein CASSFGTSLDTQYF.